Listed below are T cell receptor beta chains from one sample, sequenced in a study of shared clonotypes between healthy human individuals. Some clones are missing from TCRdb's copy, which holds only in-frame ones; the method was immunoSEQ multiplex PCR. Altogether a few hundred thousand clones are present, more than 95% being singletons, with the ten largest covering roughly 0.055%. The sample was naive CD4+ T cells sorted from blood. Source of these receptors: a woman aged 25 to 39 in good health. The CDR3 runs from the conserved cysteine through the conserved F or W. The D gene is left open where the match is weak. Clone size is given for some rows only: seen once, a few or many times, or a class if the clone is expanded.

V	D	J	size	length	CDR3	DNA
TRBV7-2	TRBD1	TRBJ2-1	.	15	CASSYDRDSYNEQFF	TGTGCCAGCAGCTACGACAGGGACTCCTACAATGAGCAGTTCTTC
TRBV7-9	.	TRBJ1-4	.	14	CASSLASRDKKLFF	TGTGCCAGCAGCTTAGCGTCCAGGGACAAAAAACTGTTTTTT
TRBV28	TRBD2	TRBJ2-7	.	15	CASSPPGLAAYEQYF	TGTGCCAGCAGTCCCCCGGGACTAGCGGCCTACGAGCAGTACTTC
TRBV11-2	TRBD2	TRBJ2-5	.	15	CASSPRLAGGETQYF	TGTGCCAGCAGCCCTAGGCTAGCGGGCGGGGAGACCCAGTACTTC
TRBV28	.	TRBJ2-5	.	15	CASSSPDRFPETQYF	TGTGCCAGCAGTTCTCCTGACAGGTTTCCGGAGACCCAGTACTTC
TRBV20-1	.	TRBJ2-4	once	10	CSARDSVPYF	TGCAGTGCTAGAGATAGCGTTCCGTACTTC
TRBV11-3	.	TRBJ2-6	.	18	CASSLGGLRGSGANVLTF	TGTGCCAGCAGCTTAGGCGGCTTAAGGGGTTCTGGGGCCAACGTCCTGACTTTC
TRBV7-8	.	TRBJ2-3	.	11	CASRWGDTQYF	TGTGCCAGCAGATGGGGAGATACGCAGTATTTT
TRBV2	.	TRBJ1-4	.	15	CASSLQGTLNEKLFF	TGTGCCAGCAGCCTGCAGGGGACACTTAATGAAAAACTGTTTTTT
TRBV7-7	.	TRBJ2-1	.	15	CASSLGLVNYNEQFF	TGTGCCAGCAGCTTAGGACTTGTAAACTACAATGAGCAGTTCTTC
TRBV30	.	TRBJ1-2	.	12	CAWSLVNYGYTF	TGTGCCTGGAGTCTGGTTAACTATGGCTACACCTTC
TRBV2	TRBD2	TRBJ2-1	.	17	CASRGTSGTYAYNEQFF	TGTGCCAGCAGGGGGACTAGCGGGACGTACGCCTACAATGAGCAGTTCTTC
TRBV5-1	TRBD2	TRBJ2-2	.	15	CASSNAGGPAGELFF	TGCGCCAGCAGCAACGCGGGAGGGCCAGCCGGGGAGCTGTTTTTT
TRBV10-2	.	TRBJ1-1	.	14	CASSEGGAWTEAFF	TGCGCCAGCAGTGAGGGGGGCGCATGGACTGAAGCTTTCTTT
TRBV4-1	TRBD2	TRBJ2-5	.	19	CASSQVQGTSGALGETQYF	TGCGCCAGCAGCCAAGTTCAGGGGACTAGCGGCGCCCTGGGGGAGACCCAGTACTTC
TRBV5-1	TRBD2	TRBJ2-5	.	14	CASSLSLAEETQYF	TGCGCCAGCAGCTTGTCACTAGCGGAAGAGACCCAGTACTTC
TRBV5-4	.	TRBJ2-5	.	14	CASSVRGSSETQYF	TGTGCCAGCAGCGTGAGAGGGAGCAGTGAGACCCAGTACTTC
TRBV29-1	TRBD2	TRBJ2-5	once	17	CSVEGPGPSGSWETQYF	TGCAGCGTTGAAGGCCCGGGCCCTAGCGGGAGCTGGGAGACCCAGTACTTC
TRBV5-1	.	TRBJ1-1	.	15	CASSGGEGTNTEAFF	TGCGCCAGCAGCGGCGGGGAGGGGACGAACACTGAAGCTTTCTTT
TRBV15	TRBD1	TRBJ2-7	.	16	CATSRVMTGPLYEQYF	TGTGCCACCAGCAGGGTTATGACAGGGCCCCTCTACGAGCAGTACTTC
TRBV29-1	.	TRBJ2-5	.	10	CSVAQETQYF	TGCAGCGTCGCCCAAGAGACCCAGTACTTC
TRBV2	.	TRBJ2-2	.	15	CASSEVGSGTGELFF	TGTGCCAGCAGTGAGGTCGGGAGTGGCACCGGGGAGCTGTTTTTT
TRBV6-5	TRBD1	TRBJ2-2	.	15	CASTVTGLNTGELFF	TGTGCCAGCACCGTGACAGGGTTGAACACCGGGGAGCTGTTTTTT
TRBV19	TRBD1	TRBJ1-1	.	16	CASSLRTGRLGTEAFF	TGTGCCAGTAGTCTTAGGACAGGGCGGTTGGGCACTGAAGCTTTCTTT
TRBV27	.	TRBJ2-1	.	14	CASGRYRDLNEQFF	TGTGCCAGCGGAAGGTACAGGGACCTCAATGAGCAGTTCTTC
TRBV19	.	TRBJ2-7	.	13	CASSFQGANEQYF	TGTGCCAGTAGTTTCCAGGGTGCCAACGAGCAGTACTTC
TRBV7-9	TRBD2	TRBJ2-7	once	16	CASSARGREVSYEQYF	TGTGCCAGCAGCGCCCGGGGGCGGGAGGTCTCCTACGAGCAGTACTTC
TRBV5-8	.	TRBJ2-1	.	13	CASSLWDRETWFF	TGTGCCAGCAGCTTGTGGGACCGGGAGACTTGGTTCTTC
TRBV19	TRBD2	TRBJ2-3	.	16	CASSRTSGYSTDTQYF	TGTGCCAGTAGCAGGACTAGCGGGTACAGCACAGATACGCAGTATTTT
TRBV28	TRBD1	TRBJ2-5	.	14	CASRRDRGLETQYF	TGTGCCAGCAGGAGAGACAGGGGGCTAGAGACCCAGTACTTC
TRBV2	TRBD1	TRBJ2-7	.	14	CASSGQGSLYEQYF	TGTGCCAGCAGCGGACAGGGCTCCCTCTACGAGCAGTACTTC
TRBV6-5	TRBD1	TRBJ2-2	.	15	CASSYRDRHTGELFF	TGTGCCAGCAGTTACCGGGACAGGCACACCGGGGAGCTGTTTTTT
TRBV14	.	TRBJ1-4	.	16	CASSSLDAGFNEKLFF	TGTGCCAGCAGCTCACTGGACGCCGGCTTTAATGAAAAACTGTTTTTT
TRBV19	.	TRBJ1-4	.	12	CASSIDAGKLFF	TGTGCCAGTAGTATAGATGCGGGAAAACTGTTTTTT
TRBV6-1	TRBD2	TRBJ2-5	.	15	CASNQLTSAQETQYF	TGTGCCAGTAACCAACTCACTAGCGCCCAAGAGACCCAGTACTTC
TRBV29-1	TRBD2	TRBJ2-5	.	13	CSVDSAGQETQYF	TGCAGCGTTGACTCAGCGGGGCAAGAGACCCAGTACTTC
TRBV19	TRBD2	TRBJ2-3	.	17	CASSIVSTSGSTDTQYF	TGTGCCAGTAGTATAGTTTCAACTAGCGGGAGCACAGATACGCAGTATTTT
TRBV27	TRBD1	TRBJ2-6	.	16	CASSFYDRAGANVLTF	TGTGCCAGCAGTTTCTATGACAGGGCTGGGGCCAACGTCCTGACTTTC
TRBV5-1	.	TRBJ2-3	.	15	CASSLNGASTDTQYF	TGCGCCAGCAGCTTGAACGGAGCAAGCACAGATACGCAGTATTTT
TRBV19	TRBD2	TRBJ2-1	.	16	CASSIPLAGPLMGQFF	TGTGCCAGTAGTATCCCCTTAGCGGGGCCTTTGATGGGGCAGTTCTTC
TRBV4-1	.	TRBJ2-1	once	17	CASSQDVGAPRGYEQFF	TGCGCCAGCAGCCAAGATGTTGGGGCGCCGCGGGGTTATGAGCAGTTCTTC
TRBV11-2	.	TRBJ1-2	.	19	CASSPRVGEGSLGWDGYTF	TGTGCCAGCAGCCCTCGAGTTGGGGAAGGGAGCCTTGGCTGGGATGGCTACACCTTC
TRBV19	.	TRBJ2-7	.	14	CASTGTWKEREQYF	TGTGCCAGTACCGGGACCTGGAAAGAGCGCGAGCAGTACTTC
TRBV28	.	TRBJ1-3	.	16	CASSLMPGISGDTIYF	TGTGCCAGCAGTTTAATGCCCGGGATCTCTGGAGACACCATATATTTT
TRBV6-6	TRBD1	TRBJ1-2	.	15	CASSYRITGGEGYTF	TGTGCCAGCAGTTACAGAATTACAGGGGGCGAAGGCTACACCTTC
TRBV5-5	.	TRBJ2-2	.	14	CASSLGSSSGELFF	TGTGCCAGCAGCTTGGGGTCGAGCTCCGGGGAGCTGTTTTTT
TRBV5-1	.	TRBJ2-3	once	14	CASSVQGLTDTQYF	TGCGCCAGCAGCGTACAGGGATTGACAGATACGCAGTATTTT
TRBV6-5	TRBD1	TRBJ1-3	.	15	CASSGDRYSGNTIYF	TGTGCCAGCAGTGGGGACAGGTACTCTGGAAACACCATATATTTT
TRBV6-1	.	TRBJ1-5	.	12	CASSGQDQPQHF	TGTGCCAGCAGTGGACAGGATCAGCCCCAGCATTTT
TRBV6-1	TRBD1	TRBJ2-1	.	14	CASSEMTGGNEQFF	TGTGCCAGCAGTGAAATGACAGGGGGGAATGAGCAGTTCTTC
TRBV19	TRBD1	TRBJ1-5	.	16	CASSITGQGSNQPQHF	TGTGCCAGTAGTATTACGGGACAGGGTAGCAATCAGCCCCAGCATTTT
TRBV6-1	TRBD1	TRBJ1-2	.	13	CASRGQANYGYTF	TGTGCCAGCAGGGGACAGGCGAACTATGGCTACACCTTC
TRBV7-2	.	TRBJ2-7	.	13	CASSSRTVPEQYF	TGTGCCAGCAGCTCAAGGACAGTCCCCGAGCAGTACTTC